Sequencing of this T cell receptor (beta chain) was carried out in a study of blood T cell repertoires in COVID-19. Study details: From the United States, Italy and Spain came samples of acute and convalescent COVID-19. Sources were T cells, B-cell-depleted T cells, or PBMCs; the material itself was cDNA or gDNA.

In the original processing: How many nucleated cells were present was estimated from reference gene primer amplification. Produced via immunoSEQ multiplex PCR; TCRdb's table is partial and in-frame only. V, J and clone size were drawn from that table, and D and trimming were deduced from the DNA. Of about 170,000 clones listed, approximately 84% are singletons. Germline V lookup: CDR1 SGHRS, CDR2 YFSETQ. The ends lost 3 bases at V and 4 bases at J; junction bases unmatched: 5. The CDR3 totals 14 residues. Living in under 30 US areas, the participants were between 18 and 89 years of age. Sequenced input: PBMCs or T cells enriched from blood (not recorded which). The J gene is TRBJ2-7, the V gene TRBV5-1, with TRBD1 identical over 9 bases. The source is a man aged 50-59 years who had recovered from COVID-19. In DNA form, the CDR3 reads TGCGCCAGCAGCTCCGGGACAGGGAATTACGAGCAGTACTTC. Its protein product is CASSSGTGNYEQYF. Variable domain in full (rest from reference TRBV5-1 and TRBJ2-7): KAGVTQTPRYLIKTRGQQVTLSCSPISGHRSVSWYQQTPGQGLQFLFEYFSETQRNKGNFPGRFSGRQFSNSRSEMNVSTLELGDSALYLCASSSGTGNYEQYFGPGTRLTVT.